This TCR beta chain originates from a study of identical twins. This clonotype was found many times. Via MiXCR, TCRdb re-called the 5' RACE reads, giving one row per CDR3 protein. Found here are under 350,000 distinct CDR3 sequences, nearly 9.5% of them singletons; the top ten hold roughly 7%. The CDR3 has 14 residues. In germline, CDR1 is MDHEN, CDR2 SYDVKM. Trimming pared 3 bases from V and 2 bases from J, leaving 9 bases between. The data also belong to a second study, concerning yellow fever vaccine responses in identical twins.

Sequencing was performed on CD8+ T cells sorted from blood. The receptor was derived from a woman aged 18-30 years in good health. This rearrangement joins TRBV28 to TRBJ2-3; D is ambiguous. CDR3 region: CASSFVRITDTQYF. The DNA for the CDR3 is TGTGCCAGCAGTTTCGTGCGAATCACAGATACGCAGTATTTT.